These 18 T cell receptor beta chains came from one sample sequenced in a study of blood T cell repertoires in COVID-19. Generated by immunoSEQ multiplex PCR, the TCRdb table keeps only in-frame clones and is missing some. The data hold 250,000 to 400,000 clones, with 85% observed a single time. What was sequenced was PBMCs or T cells enriched from blood (not recorded which). The receptors come from a woman aged 25 to 39 who had been exposed to COVID-19.

The rearrangement uses TRBV29-1 and TRBJ2-1, with a tentative D call TRBD2 (6 bases). V was shortened by 7 bases and J by 8 bases, with 21 bases between the two germline ends. Germline V lookup: CDR1 SQVTM, CDR2 ANQGSEA. The CDR3 is 14 residues long. DNA of the CDR3: TGCAGCGGGGCCCACGGACTACTTCAAGATGAGCAGTTCTTC. Protein product: CSGAHGLLQDEQFF.

V usage is TRBV28 and J usage is TRBJ1-2; 7 bases align to TRBD1. Germline lookup yields CDR1 MDHEN and CDR2 SYDVKM. The CDR3 runs 15 residues. V gave up 6 bases and J gave up 3 bases; unmatched junction bases: 10. The CDR3 sequence is CASSLDTGVHYGYTF. The CDR3 region has the DNA TGTGCCAGCAGCTTGGACACAGGGGTTCACTATGGCTACACCTTC.

J is TRBJ2-7 and V is TRBV7-8; a weak D match, TRBD1 (6 bases). The CDR3 consists of 18 residues. CDR1 SGHVS and CDR2 FQNEAQ come from the germline V gene. V lost 4 bases, J lost 5 bases, and 27 bases lay in between. The CDR3 reads CASSSPRPGSGHLHEQYF. CDR3 in DNA: TGTGCCAGCAGCTCACCCCGGCCTGGCTCGGGACACCTCCACGAGCAGTACTTC.

The chain combines TRBV4-3 with TRBJ2-5; D might be TRBD2 (5 bases). CDR1 LGHNA and CDR2 YSLEER come from the germline V gene. The CDR3 length is 15 residues. Trimming removed 0 bases at V and 4 bases at J, with 12 bases between. The CDR3: CASSQEFTRGETQYF. In nucleotides, the CDR3 is TGCGCCAGCAGCCAAGAGTTTACTAGAGGAGAGACCCAGTACTTC.

This clone was found once. This rearrangement joins TRBV7-2 to TRBJ1-6; the match to TRBD1 covers 9 bases. CDR1 and CDR2 from the germline V gene are SGHTA and FQGNSA. The ends lost 4 bases at V and 8 bases at J; junction bases unmatched: 9. This CDR3 is built from 16 residues. This chain's CDR3 is CASSSAYRGRHSPLHF. The CDR3 DNA sequence: TGTGCCAGCAGCTCTGCGTACAGGGGGCGGCATTCACCCCTCCACTTT.

This clone was counted only a few times. The chain employs TRBV6-5 and TRBJ1-2, with no clear D. The CDR3 spans 11 residues. The V gene lost 8 bases and the J gene lost 8 bases, with 12 bases spanning the gap. Looked up from germline, CDR1 is MNHEY and CDR2 is SVGAGI. CDR3 nucleotides: TGTGCCAGCCGCCTAGACGGCGGCTACACCTTC. Its translation is CASRLDGGYTF.

This clone was recorded a few times. The sample has other DNA sequences that encode this CDR3 too. The V and J genes are TRBV2 and TRBJ2-2; TRBD1 matches at 9 bases. Germline CDR1 reads SNHLY; CDR2 reads FYNNEI. The length of the CDR3 is 14 residues. The ends lost 8 bases at V and 2 bases at J; junction bases unmatched: 3. CDR3 bases: TGTGCCAGCTGGGGACAGGGAAACACCGGGGAGCTGTTTTTT. Translated, it gives CASWGQGNTGELFF.

V gene TRBV28 combines with J gene TRBJ1-2, with TRBD1 matching 8 bases. With 4 bases clipped from V and 8 bases from J, the junction kept 6 bases outside the gene matches. CDR3 length equals 13 residues. Germline CDR1 MDHEN, CDR2 SYDVKM. CDR3 loop: CASSSGGIWGYTF. In DNA form, the CDR3 reads TGTGCCAGCAGTTCAGGGGGCATTTGGGGCTACACCTTC.

This clone occurred once. CDR3 in DNA: TGTGCCAGCAGCTTAGAGGGGGAAGGGTCTGGAAACACCATATATTTT. Its translation is CASSLEGEGSGNTIYF. The rearrangement links TRBV13 to TRBJ1-3; a possible D gene is TRBD1 (6 bases). The CDR3 runs to 16 residues. V lost 1 base to trimming and J lost 1 base, with 11 bases between them. Germline loops: CDR1 PRHDT, CDR2 FYEKMQ (reference sequence).

This chain links TRBV6-5 with TRBJ2-5; 12 nucleotides align to TRBD1. The CDR3 contains 16 residues. Germline-derived CDR1 and CDR2 are MNHEY and SVGAGI. V gave up 1 base and J gave up 5 bases; unmatched junction bases: 5. In DNA form, the CDR3 reads TGTGCCAGCAGTTACTTGGGGACAGGGGGCGGGGAGACCCAGTACTTC. It yields the protein CASSYLGTGGGETQYF.

The V call is TRBV4-2, the J call TRBJ1-1; 10 nucleotides align to TRBD1. CDR1 and CDR2 from the germline V gene are LGHNA and YNFKEQ. J lost 1 base, V lost 4 bases, and 9 bases had no gene match. The CDR3 is 17 residues long. The CDR3 is CASSLRGTGASNTEAFF. CDR3 nucleotides: TGTGCCAGCAGCCTTCGAGGGACAGGGGCCTCGAACACTGAAGCTTTCTTT.

V usage is TRBV7-3 and J usage is TRBJ2-2, with D maybe TRBD1 (5 bases). Between the trimmed V and J ends, which lost 5 bases and 7 bases, there was a span of 17 bases. This CDR3 comprises 15 residues. CDR1 and CDR2 (germline): SGHTA, FQGTGA. The CDR3 protein is CASSPDLGPNGELFF. The CDR3 DNA sequence: TGTGCCAGCAGCCCCGATTTGGGGCCGAACGGGGAGCTGTTTTTT.

The chain joins TRBV4-1 to TRBJ1-1; 8 positions match TRBD1. This CDR3 has 17 residues. V was pared by 1 base and J by 0 bases, with 7 bases of the junction left unmatched. CDR1 and CDR2 from the germline V gene are MGHRA and YSYEKL. Here the CDR3 DNA reads TGCGCCAGCAGCCAAGCACCAGGGGGCGGGGTGAACACTGAAGCTTTCTTT. This gives the protein CASSQAPGGGVNTEAFF.

The chain is built from TRBV18 and TRBJ2-5; tentatively, D is TRBD1 (6 bases). The CDR3 is 17 residues long. In germline, CDR1 is KGHSH, CDR2 LQKENI. With 2 bases removed from V and 5 bases from J, the gap between germline ends came to 21 bases. Written as DNA, the CDR3 is TGTGCCAGCTCACCATTCGGGATGGAACAGGGTGGCGAGACCCAGTACTTC. It translates to CASSPFGMEQGGETQYF.

Here the CDR3 DNA reads TGTGCCAGCTCACCACCGGAGGGGGCGGGTACTGAAGCTTTCTTT. Its translation: CASSPPEGAGTEAFF. The V and J genes are TRBV18 and TRBJ1-1; TRBD1 matches 7 bases. The V segment lost 0 bases and the J segment 5 bases; nucleotides outside the gene matches: 6. The CDR3 length is 15 residues. From germline, CDR1 is KGHSH and CDR2 LQKENI.

As concerns this clone: Other DNA sequences in the sample encode the same CDR3. J is TRBJ1-2 and V is TRBV4-2; D unresolved. This CDR3 spans 13 amino acids. With 0 bases removed from V and 8 bases from J, the gap between germline ends came to 10 bases. The germline CDR1 and CDR2 sequences are LGHNA and YNFKEQ. CDR3 DNA: TGTGCCAGCAGCCAAGATCTGGGCGGGGGCTACACCTTC. Protein product: CASSQDLGGGYTF.

This clone is a singleton in its sample. The chain employs TRBV14 and TRBJ2-7; D is unclear. Germline CDR1 and CDR2: SGHDN and FVKESK. The V and J ends lost 5 bases and 3 bases respectively, with 14 bases between them. There are 14 residues in the CDR3. CDR3 sequence: CASSSTARGYEQYF. As DNA, the CDR3 is TGTGCCAGCAGCAGCACCGCCCGTGGCTACGAGCAGTACTTC.

The V gene is TRBV7-8, the J gene TRBJ1-2; TRBD1 aligns across 9 bases. The CDR3 has 17 residues. The J segment lost 4 bases and the V segment lost 2 bases, leaving 11 bases of the junction unmatched. Germline V CDR1 and CDR2: SGHVS, FQNEAQ. DNA for the CDR3: TGTGCCAGCAGCTTAAGGAACAGGGGGCAGTCCGGCTATGGCTACACCTTC. It translates to CASSLRNRGQSGYGYTF.